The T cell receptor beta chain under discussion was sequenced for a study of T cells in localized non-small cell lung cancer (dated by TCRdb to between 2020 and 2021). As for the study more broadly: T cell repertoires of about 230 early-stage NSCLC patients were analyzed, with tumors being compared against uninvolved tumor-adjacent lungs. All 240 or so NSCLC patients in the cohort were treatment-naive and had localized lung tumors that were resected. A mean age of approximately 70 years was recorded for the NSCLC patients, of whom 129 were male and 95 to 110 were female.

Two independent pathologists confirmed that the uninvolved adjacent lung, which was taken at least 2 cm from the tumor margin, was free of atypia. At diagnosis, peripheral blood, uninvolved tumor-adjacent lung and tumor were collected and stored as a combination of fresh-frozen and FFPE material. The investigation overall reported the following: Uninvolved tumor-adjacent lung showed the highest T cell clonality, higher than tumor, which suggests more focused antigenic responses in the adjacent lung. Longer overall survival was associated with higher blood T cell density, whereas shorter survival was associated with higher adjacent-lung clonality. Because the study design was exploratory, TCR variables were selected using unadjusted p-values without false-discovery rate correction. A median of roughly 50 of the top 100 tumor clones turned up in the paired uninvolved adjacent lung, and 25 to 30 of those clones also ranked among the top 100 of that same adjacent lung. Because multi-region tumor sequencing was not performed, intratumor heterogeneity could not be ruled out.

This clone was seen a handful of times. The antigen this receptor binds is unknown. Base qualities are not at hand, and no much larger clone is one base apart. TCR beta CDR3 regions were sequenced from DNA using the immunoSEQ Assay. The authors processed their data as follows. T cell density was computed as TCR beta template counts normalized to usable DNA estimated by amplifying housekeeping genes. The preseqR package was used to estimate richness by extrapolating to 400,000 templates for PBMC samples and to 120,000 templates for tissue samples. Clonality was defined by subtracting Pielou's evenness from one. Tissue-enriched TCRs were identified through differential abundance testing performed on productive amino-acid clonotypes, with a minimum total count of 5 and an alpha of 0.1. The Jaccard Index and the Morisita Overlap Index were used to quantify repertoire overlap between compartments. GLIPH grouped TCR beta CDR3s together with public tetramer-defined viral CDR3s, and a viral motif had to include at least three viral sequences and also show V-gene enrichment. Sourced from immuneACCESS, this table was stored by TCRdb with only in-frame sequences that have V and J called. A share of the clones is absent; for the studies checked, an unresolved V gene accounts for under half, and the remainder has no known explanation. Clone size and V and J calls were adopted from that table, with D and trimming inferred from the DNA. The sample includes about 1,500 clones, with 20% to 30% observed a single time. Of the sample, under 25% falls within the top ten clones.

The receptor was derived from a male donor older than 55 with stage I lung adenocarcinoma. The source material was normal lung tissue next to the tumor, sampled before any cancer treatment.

The CDR3 has the sequence CASSEVEGRDQPQHF. The nucleotide sequence reads TGCGCCAGCAGTGAAGTGGAGGGTCGGGATCAGCCCCAGCATTTT. The sequence links TRBV10-2 to TRBJ1-5, with the D gene too uncertain to name. As encoded in the germline V gene, CDR1 is WSHSY while CDR2 is SAAADI. V loses 3 bases, J loses 5 bases, and the germline ends lie 14 bases apart. From cysteine to phenylalanine, the CDR3 is 15 amino acids long. Of the read, only the CDR3 DNA is kept; its 45 bases are in frame from base 1.